This T cell receptor (beta chain) appears in the sequencing data of a study of T cells in Graves' hyperthyroidism and ophthalmopathy. Study-level background: Peripheral blood draws took place at initial diagnosis, ahead of any treatment. Findings of the study overall: Ophthalmopathy was model-predicted a median roughly six months pre-onset.

Patients between 18 and 65 years old had hyperthyroidism, newly diagnosed and lasting under 2 months. Diagnosis relied on clinical symptoms, serum thyroxine and TRAb, thyroid ultrasound and orbital computed tomography. The CDR3 length is 14 residues. After removal of 4 bases from V and 6 bases from J, the junction contained 3 bases not matched to a gene. Germline V CDR1 and CDR2: MDHEN, SYDVKM. This clonotype showed up many times. Its antigen is currently unknown. Amplified TCR beta CDR3 regions came from RNA transcripts. First-round RT-PCR of the TCR CDR3 relied on the HTBI primer set. TCRdb re-called the multiplex PCR reads through MiXCR, storing one row per CDR3 protein. Seen here are about 700,000 distinct CDR3 sequences, 14% observed once, and the top ten hold roughly a tenth.

The clonotype originates from a woman aged 18 to 35 with Graves' hyperthyroidism. Sequencing input: blood. The V gene is TRBV28, the J gene TRBJ2-7; the match to TRBD2 covers 13 bases. Written as DNA, the CDR3 is TGTGCCAGCAGTTCCTGGACTAGCGGGGGCGAGCAGTACTTC. Protein product: CASSSWTSGGEQYF.